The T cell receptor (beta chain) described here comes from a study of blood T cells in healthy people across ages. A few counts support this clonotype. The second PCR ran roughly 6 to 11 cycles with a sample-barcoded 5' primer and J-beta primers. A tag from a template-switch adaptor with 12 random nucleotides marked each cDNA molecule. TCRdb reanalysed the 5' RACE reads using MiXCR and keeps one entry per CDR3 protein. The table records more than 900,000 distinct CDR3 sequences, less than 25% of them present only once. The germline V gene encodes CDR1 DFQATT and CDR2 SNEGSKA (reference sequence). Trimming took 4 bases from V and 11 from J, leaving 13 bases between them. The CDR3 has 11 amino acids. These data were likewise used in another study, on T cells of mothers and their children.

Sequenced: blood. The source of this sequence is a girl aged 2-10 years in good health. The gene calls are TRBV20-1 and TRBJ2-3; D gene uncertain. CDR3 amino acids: CSATTGTGQYF. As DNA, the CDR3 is TGCAGTGCTACAACCGGAACCGGGCAGTATTTT.